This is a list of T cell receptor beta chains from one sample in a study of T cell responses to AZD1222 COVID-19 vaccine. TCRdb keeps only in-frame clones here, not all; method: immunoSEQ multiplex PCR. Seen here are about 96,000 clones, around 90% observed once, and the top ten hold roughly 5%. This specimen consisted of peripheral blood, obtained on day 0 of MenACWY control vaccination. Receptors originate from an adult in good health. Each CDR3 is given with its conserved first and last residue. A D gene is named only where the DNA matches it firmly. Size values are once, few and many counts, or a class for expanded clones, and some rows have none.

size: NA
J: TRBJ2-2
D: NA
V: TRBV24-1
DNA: TGTGCCACCAGTGGGGGTTTGCAGGCCGGGGAGCTGTTTTTT
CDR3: CATSGGLQAGELFF

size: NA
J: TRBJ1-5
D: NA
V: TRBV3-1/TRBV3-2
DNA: TGTGCCAGCAGCCTCGGACCATCCAGAAGGCAGCCCCAGCATTTT
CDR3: CASSLGPSRRQPQHF

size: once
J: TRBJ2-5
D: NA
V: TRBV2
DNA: TGTGCCAGCAGTGAAGAAGCCCTAGCCCAGTACTTC
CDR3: CASSEEALAQYF

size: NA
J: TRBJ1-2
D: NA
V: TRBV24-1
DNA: TGTGCCACCAGTGATAGGTCCACCCCTAACTATGGCTACACCTTC
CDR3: CATSDRSTPNYGYTF

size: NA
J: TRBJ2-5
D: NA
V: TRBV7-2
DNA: TGTGCCAGCAGCTTATACACAGAAGGGGCGTACCAAGAGACCCAGTACTTC
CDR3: CASSLYTEGAYQETQYF

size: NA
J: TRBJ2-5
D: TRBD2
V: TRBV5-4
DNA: TGTGCCAGCAGCTTAGGGCAGGGAGGGGAGACCCAGTACTTC
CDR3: CASSLGQGGETQYF

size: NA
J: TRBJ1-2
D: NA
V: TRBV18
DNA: TGTGCCAGCTCATTTATCGGGACGGACTATGGCTACACCTTC
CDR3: CASSFIGTDYGYTF

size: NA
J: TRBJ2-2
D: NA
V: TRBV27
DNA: TGTGCCAGCAGTAGCCCTTTGACCGGGGAGCTGTTTTTT
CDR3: CASSSPLTGELFF

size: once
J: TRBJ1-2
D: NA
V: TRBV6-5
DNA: TGTGCCAGCAGTTATGGGGGGAACTATGGCTACACCTTC
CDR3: CASSYGGNYGYTF

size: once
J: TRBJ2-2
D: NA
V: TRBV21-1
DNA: TGTGCCAGCAGCACAAAGGGACTTTACACCGGGGAGCTGTTTTTT
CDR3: CASSTKGLYTGELFF

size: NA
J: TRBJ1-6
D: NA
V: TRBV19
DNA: TGTGCCACTAGTATAGATCTCTTGGGACAACGTAATTCACCCCTCCACTTT
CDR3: CATSIDLLGQRNSPLHF

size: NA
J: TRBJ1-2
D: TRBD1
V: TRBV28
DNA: TGTGCCAGCAGCCGACAGGGTATCTATGGCTACACCTTC
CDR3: CASSRQGIYGYTF

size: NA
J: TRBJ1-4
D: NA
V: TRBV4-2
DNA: TGTGCCAGCAGCCTTTCGGCCGTTAATGAAAAACTGTTTTTT
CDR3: CASSLSAVNEKLFF

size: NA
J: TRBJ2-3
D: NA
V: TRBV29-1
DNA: TGCAGCACGCGGGACAGCGAATTCACAGATACGCAGTATTTT
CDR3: CSTRDSEFTDTQYF

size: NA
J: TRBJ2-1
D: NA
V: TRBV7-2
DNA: TGTGCCAGCAGCCAAGGGTCCTCTAATGAGCAGTTCTTC
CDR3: CASSQGSSNEQFF

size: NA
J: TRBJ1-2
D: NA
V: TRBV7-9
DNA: TGTGCCAGCAGCTTAGTAGCGGGGAACTATGGCTACACCTTC
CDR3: CASSLVAGNYGYTF

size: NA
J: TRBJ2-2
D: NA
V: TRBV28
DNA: TGTGCCACCCGGAGTTCGAACACCGGGGAGCTGTTTTTT
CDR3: CATRSSNTGELFF

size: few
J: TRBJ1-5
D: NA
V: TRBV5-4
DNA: TGTGCCAGCAACCTCGTCCGTCGGTACAATTATAGCAATCAGCCCCAGCATTTT
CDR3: CASNLVRRYNYSNQPQHF